This is a list of T cell receptor delta chains from one sample in a study of gamma-delta chains in newborns, infants, children. TCRdb made new clone calls on the reads using CATT. The data contain more than 4,500 delta-chain clones, 2.7% of them singletons. Sequenced material: blood. The receptor set was obtained from a child who was a newborn, infant or young child, either healthy, febrile or measles-vaccinated (not recorded which). Both conserved end residues are part of each CDR3. Each record gives: CDR3 length, V gene, J gene, clone size, D gene, CDR3 protein, CDR3 DNA. The D gene is left open where the match is weak. Not every row has a clone size; where given, it reads once, few, many or a size class.

len: 18
v_gene: TRDV2
j_gene: TRDJ2
abundance: -
d_gene: TRDD3
CDR3aa: CACDTVLGDKKLTAQLFF
CDR3nt: TGTGCCTGTGACACCGTACTGGGGGATAAAAAATTGACAGCACAACTCTTCTTT

len: 16
v_gene: TRDV2
j_gene: TRDJ1
abundance: few
d_gene: -
CDR3aa: CACDTLDGGYTDKLIF
CDR3nt: TGTGCCTGTGACACCCTTGATGGGGGGTACACCGATAAACTCATCTTT

len: 19
v_gene: TRDV2
j_gene: TRDJ3
abundance: few
d_gene: TRDD3
CDR3aa: CACDLVLLGDTWDTRQMFF
CDR3nt: TGTGCCTGTGACCTAGTCTTACTGGGGGATACCTGGGACACCCGACAGATGTTTTTC

len: 15
v_gene: TRDV3
j_gene: TRDJ1
abundance: few
d_gene: TRDD3
CDR3aa: CAFNFHGGSNDKLIF
CDR3nt: TGTGCCTTTAACTTCCACGGGGGATCCAACGATAAACTCATCTTT

len: 16
v_gene: TRDV2
j_gene: TRDJ1
abundance: medium-sized
d_gene: TRDD3
CDR3aa: CACEELGIPYTDKLIF
CDR3nt: TGTGCCTGTGAAGAACTGGGGATCCCGTACACCGATAAACTCATCTTT

len: 18
v_gene: TRDV2
j_gene: TRDJ1
abundance: medium-sized
d_gene: TRDD3
CDR3aa: CACDPLLGDTDYTDKLIF
CDR3nt: TGTGCCTGTGACCCTCTACTGGGGGATACGGATTACACCGATAAACTCATCTTT

len: 19
v_gene: TRDV2
j_gene: TRDJ3
abundance: -
d_gene: -
CDR3aa: CACDTGGLFPSWDTRQMFF
CDR3nt: TGTGCCTGTGACACTGGGGGGCTATTTCCCTCCTGGGACACCCGACAGATGTTTTTC

len: 14
v_gene: TRDV2
j_gene: TRDJ1
abundance: few
d_gene: -
CDR3aa: CACDRLGSTDKLIF
CDR3nt: TGTGCCTGTGACCGCCTGGGATCCACCGATAAACTCATCTTT

len: 19
v_gene: TRDV2
j_gene: TRDJ3
abundance: -
d_gene: TRDD3
CDR3aa: CACDTATGGYSWDTRQMFF
CDR3nt: TGTGCCTGTGACACAGCGACTGGGGGATACTCCTGGGACACCCGACAGATGTTTTTC

len: 18
v_gene: TRDV2
j_gene: TRDJ3
abundance: few
d_gene: -
CDR3aa: CACDTWDSSSWDTRQMFF
CDR3nt: TGTGCCTGCGACACTTGGGATAGCAGCTCCTGGGACACCCGACAGATGTTTTTC

len: 14
v_gene: TRDV2
j_gene: TRDJ1
abundance: -
d_gene: TRDD3
CDR3aa: CACDSLGDTDKLIF
CDR3nt: TGTGCCTGTGACTCTCTGGGGGACACCGATAAACTCATCTTT

len: 23
v_gene: TRDV2
j_gene: TRDJ3
abundance: -
d_gene: TRDD3
CDR3aa: CACDAIAVLGDTRSSWDTRQMFF
CDR3nt: TGTGCCTGTGACGCCATAGCTGTACTGGGGGATACACGGAGCTCCTGGGACACCCGACAGATGTTTTTC

len: 17
v_gene: TRDV2
j_gene: TRDJ3
abundance: -
d_gene: TRDD3
CDR3aa: CACDRLGDTRDTRQMFF
CDR3nt: TGTGCCTGTGACAGGCTGGGGGATACCAGGGACACCCGACAGATGTTTTTC

len: 18
v_gene: TRDV2
j_gene: TRDJ2
abundance: few
d_gene: TRDD3
CDR3aa: CACDVVGLGDENAAQLFF
CDR3nt: TGTGCCTGTGATGTCGTGGGACTGGGGGACGAAAATGCAGCACAACTCTTCTTT

len: 15
v_gene: TRDV2
j_gene: TRDJ2
abundance: -
d_gene: TRDD3
CDR3aa: CACDTVGGYTAQLFF
CDR3nt: TGTGCCTGTGACACCGTCGGGGGATACACAGCACAACTCTTCTTT

len: 17
v_gene: TRDV2
j_gene: TRDJ1
abundance: few
d_gene: TRDD3
CDR3aa: CACDGGTGGLYTDKLIF
CDR3nt: TGTGCCTGTGACGGAGGTACTGGGGGATTGTACACCGATAAACTCATCTTT

len: 13
v_gene: TRAV29/DV5
j_gene: TRDJ1
abundance: -
d_gene: -
CDR3aa: CAAKGPYTDKLIF
CDR3nt: TGTGCAGCAAAGGGCCCGTACACCGATAAACTCATCTTT

len: 18
v_gene: TRDV2
j_gene: TRDJ3
abundance: -
d_gene: -
CDR3aa: CACDTLIRGSWDTRQMFF
CDR3nt: TGTGCCTGTGACACGCTGATACGGGGCTCCTGGGACACCCGACAGATGTTTTTC

len: 20
v_gene: TRDV2
j_gene: TRDJ3
abundance: -
d_gene: TRDD3
CDR3aa: CACDVGYWGASSWDTRQMFF
CDR3nt: TGTGCCTGTGACGTCGGGTACTGGGGGGCGAGCTCCTGGGACACCCGACAGATGTTTTTC

len: 20
v_gene: TRDV2
j_gene: TRDJ3
abundance: few
d_gene: TRDD3
CDR3aa: CACDRTGGYAGSWDTRQMFF
CDR3nt: TGTGCCTGTGACCGTACTGGGGGATACGCGGGCTCCTGGGACACCCGACAGATGTTTTTC

len: 20
v_gene: TRDV1
j_gene: TRDJ1
abundance: -
d_gene: -
CDR3aa: CALGELRLEGALPYTDKLIF
CDR3nt: TGTGCTCTTGGGGAACTAAGGCTGGAGGGGGCTCTACCGTACACCGATAAACTCATCTTT

len: 21
v_gene: TRDV2
j_gene: TRDJ3
abundance: few
d_gene: TRDD3
CDR3aa: CACDTWGIHPLSSWDTRQMFF
CDR3nt: TGTGCCTGTGACACCTGGGGGATACACCCATTAAGCTCCTGGGACACCCGACAGATGTTTTTC

len: 18
v_gene: TRDV2
j_gene: TRDJ3
abundance: -
d_gene: TRDD3
CDR3aa: CACDTLGDTFWDTRQMFF
CDR3nt: TGTGCCTGTGACACACTGGGGGATACTTTCTGGGACACCCGACAGATGTTTTTC